These 7 T cell receptor beta chains came from one sample sequenced in a study of cytomegalovirus exposure and HLA in healthy donors. 13 Jbeta primers and 60 Vbeta primers were used for the PCR. Data came from immunoSEQ multiplex PCR; TCRdb stores just in-frame clones and leaves some out. The table includes approximately 270,000 clones, roughly 80% detected once. Source material: PBMCs. Receptors originate from a girl aged 2-15 years in good health and CMV-seronegative.

V usage is TRBV5-6 and J usage is TRBJ1-5, with a possible D match to TRBD1 (6 bases). Between the trimmed V and J ends, which lost 6 bases and 0 bases, there was a span of 10 bases. This CDR3 has 14 residues. CDR1 and CDR2 (germline): SGHDT, YYEEEE. CDR3 sequence (DNA): TGTGCCAGCACGACAGGAGATAGCAATCAGCCCCAGCATTTT. This translates into CASTTGDSNQPQHF.

V is TRBV2 and J is TRBJ2-1; D gene uncertain. The V gene lost 3 bases and the J gene lost 3 bases, with 6 bases spanning the gap. The length of the CDR3 is 13 residues. Germline V gives CDR1 SNHLY, CDR2 FYNNEI. This CDR3 is CASSELNYNEQFF. CDR3 nucleotides: TGTGCCAGCAGTGAGCTAAACTACAATGAGCAGTTCTTC.

As to this clone: The same CDR3 also results from other DNA sequences found in this sample. The rearrangement uses TRBV5-1 and TRBJ1-1; D perhaps matches TRBD1 (6 bases). Per the germline V gene, CDR1 is SGHRS and CDR2 is YFSETQ. There are 13 residues in the CDR3. V gave up 0 bases and J gave up 11 bases, with 14 bases separating them. Here the CDR3 reads CASSLDSQRGAFF. CDR3 coding DNA: TGCGCCAGCAGCTTGGATTCCCAAAGGGGGGCTTTCTTT. Based on the CDR3 plus reference TRBV5-1 and TRBJ1-1, the full variable domain is KAGVTQTPRYLIKTRGQQVTLSCSPISGHRSVSWYQQTPGQGLQFLFEYFSETQRNKGNFPGRFSGRQFSNSRSEMNVSTLELGDSALYLCASSLDSQRGAFFGQGTRLTVV.

This clone was recorded only once. J is TRBJ1-5 and V is TRBV28; 9 nucleotides match TRBD1. Germline CDR1 MDHEN, CDR2 SYDVKM. Trimming removed 0 bases from V and 4 bases from J; junction bases left unmatched: 4. This CDR3 has 16 residues. The CDR3 DNA follows: TGTGCCAGCAGTTTATGGGGACAGGGATTGAATCAGCCCCAGCATTTT. Translating it yields CASSLWGQGLNQPQHF.

This rearrangement joins TRBV2 to TRBJ1-2; possible D gene TRBD1, 6 bases. Trimming pared 6 bases from V and 7 bases from J, leaving 18 bases between. Per germline, CDR1 SNHLY and CDR2 FYNNEI. The CDR3 spans 14 residues. The CDR3 bases are TGTGCCAGCAGCCCTGGACAGCGGAAATTTGGCTACACCTTC. Translation: CASSPGQRKFGYTF. The variable domain in full, completed from reference TRBV2 and TRBJ1-2, reads EPEVTQTPSHQVTQMGQEVILRCVPISNHLYFYWYRQILGQKVEFLVSFYNNEISEKSEIFDDQFSVERPDGSNFTLKIRSTKLEDSAMYFCASSPGQRKFGYTFGSGTRLTVV.

The chain carries TRBV7-3 and TRBJ1-1; 7 positions agree with TRBD1. The CDR3 has 17 residues. CDR1 is SGHTA, CDR2 FQGTGA, per germline. V gave up 8 bases and J gave up 6 bases; unmatched junction bases: 21. The CDR3 nucleotides are TGTGCCAGCGTCTCCTACGAGGGGGCGTTAGGTGAAGCTGAAGCTTTCTTT. This encodes CASVSYEGALGEAEAFF.

The chain combines TRBV6-6 with TRBJ2-5, with TRBD2 matching 12 bases. Per the germline V gene, CDR1 is MNHNY and CDR2 is SVGAGI (reference sequence). V was clipped by 2 bases and J by 5 bases; unmatched bases: 6. The CDR3 is made up of 16 amino acids. CDR3 in amino acids: CASSYLAGGPLETQYF. CDR3 in DNA: TGTGCCAGCAGTTACCTAGCGGGAGGGCCTCTGGAGACCCAGTACTTC.